Below, one T cell receptor beta chain is given with its context. What it recognizes is unknown. The table came from immunoSEQ multiplex PCR; TCRdb's copy has only in-frame clones and leaves some out. The table lists some 100,000 clones, roughly 94% of them singletons. The data were taken from a study of siplizumab effects on memory and regulatory T cells. After removal of 5 bases from V and 7 bases from J, the junction contained 9 bases not matched to a gene. This CDR3 spans 15 amino acids. Germline V gives CDR1 SGHNT, CDR2 YENEEA. Notes on the study in general: Naive T cell populations appeared to exhibit greater diversity than memory cells and appeared to be major alloresponse contributors.

Sequencing used Tregs sorted from blood. This rearrangement joins TRBV11-3 to TRBJ2-1; 9 bases are shared with TRBD1. This clonotype was obtained from a human donor in good health. The CDR3 DNA follows: TGTGCCAGCAGCAGCCAAAACAGGGGGCATAATGAGCAGTTCTTC. The encoded protein is CASSSQNRGHNEQFF.